This T cell receptor (beta chain) was captured in a study of molecular identifiers for immune sequencing clone quantification. Germline lookup yields CDR1 MNHEY and CDR2 SVGAGI. The CDR3 has 17 amino acids. Between the trimmed V and J ends, which lost 2 bases and 4 bases, there was a span of 17 bases. TCRdb itself ran the PCR reads through MiXCR, one entry per CDR3 protein. The sample gives just under 650,000 distinct CDR3 sequences, 15% to 20% of which show up once; 0.7% to 1% is in the top ten. Sequences were obtained from naive CD8+ T cells from blood, with Jurkat cell RNA spiked in. Subset described: FACS-sorted CD8+CD4-CCR7+CD45RA+ naive T cells. The V gene is TRBV6-5, the J gene TRBJ2-2, with D maybe TRBD1 (5 bases). This TCR derives from a human donor in good health. Some libraries in this study had Jurkat cell RNA spiked in. The CDR3 region has the DNA TGTGCCAGCAGTTACGGGGCCCAGGCCCCAGGCACCGGGGAGCTGTTTTTT. It codes for CASSYGAQAPGTGELFF.